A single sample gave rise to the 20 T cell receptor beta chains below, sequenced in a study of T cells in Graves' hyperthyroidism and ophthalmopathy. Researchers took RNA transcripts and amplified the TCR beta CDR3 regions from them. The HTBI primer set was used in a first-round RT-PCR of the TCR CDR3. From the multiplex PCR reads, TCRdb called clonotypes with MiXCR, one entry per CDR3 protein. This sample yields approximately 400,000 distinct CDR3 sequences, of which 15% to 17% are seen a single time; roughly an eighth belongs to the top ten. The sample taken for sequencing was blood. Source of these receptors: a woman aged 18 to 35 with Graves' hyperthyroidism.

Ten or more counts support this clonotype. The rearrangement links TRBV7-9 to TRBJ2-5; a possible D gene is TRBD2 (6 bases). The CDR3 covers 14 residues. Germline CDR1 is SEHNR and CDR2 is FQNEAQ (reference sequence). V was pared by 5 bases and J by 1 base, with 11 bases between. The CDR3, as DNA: TGTGCCAGCAGCAGAGTCGGGGGCCAAGAGACCCAGTACTTC. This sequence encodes CASSRVGGQETQYF.

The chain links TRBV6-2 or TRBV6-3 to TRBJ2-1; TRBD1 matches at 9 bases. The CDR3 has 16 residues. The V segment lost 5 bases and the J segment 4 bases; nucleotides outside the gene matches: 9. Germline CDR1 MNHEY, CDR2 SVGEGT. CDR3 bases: TGTGCCAGCAGTGGTTCAACAGGGGGCGATTACAATGAGCAGTTCTTC. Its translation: CASSGSTGGDYNEQFF.

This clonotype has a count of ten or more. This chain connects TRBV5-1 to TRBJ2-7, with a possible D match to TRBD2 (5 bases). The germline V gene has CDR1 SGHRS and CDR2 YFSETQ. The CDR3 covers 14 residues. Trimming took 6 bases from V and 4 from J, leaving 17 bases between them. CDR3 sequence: CASTGIPERYEQYF. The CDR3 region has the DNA TGCGCCAGCACGGGGATACCGGAGAGATACGAGCAGTACTTC. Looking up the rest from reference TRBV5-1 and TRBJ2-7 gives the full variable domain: KAGVTQTPRYLIKTRGQQVTLSCSPISGHRSVSWYQQTPGQGLQFLFEYFSETQRNKGNFPGRFSGRQFSNSRSEMNVSTLELGDSALYLCASTGIPERYEQYFGPGTRLTVT.

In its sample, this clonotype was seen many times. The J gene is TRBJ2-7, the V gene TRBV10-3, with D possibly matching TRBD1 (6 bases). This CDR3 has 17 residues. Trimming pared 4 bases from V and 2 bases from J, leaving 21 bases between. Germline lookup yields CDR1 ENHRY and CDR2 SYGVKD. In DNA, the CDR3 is TGTGCCATCAGTGTTACCCGACAGGTTCCCGTGCCCTACGAGCAGTACTTC. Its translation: CAISVTRQVPVPYEQYF.

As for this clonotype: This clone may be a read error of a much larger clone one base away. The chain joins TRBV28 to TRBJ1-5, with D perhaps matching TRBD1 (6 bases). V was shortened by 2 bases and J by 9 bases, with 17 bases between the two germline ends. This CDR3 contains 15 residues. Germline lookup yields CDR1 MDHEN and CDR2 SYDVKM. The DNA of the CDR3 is TGTGCCAGCAGTTTAGCCCCAGGGGCGGTTCGGCCCCAGCATTTT. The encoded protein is CASSLAPGAVRPQHF.

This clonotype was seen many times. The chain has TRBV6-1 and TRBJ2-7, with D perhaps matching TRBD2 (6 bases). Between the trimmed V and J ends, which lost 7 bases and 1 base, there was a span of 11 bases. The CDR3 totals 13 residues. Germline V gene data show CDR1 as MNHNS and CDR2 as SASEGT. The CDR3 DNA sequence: TGTGCCAGCAACGGGCTAGCGTCCTACGAGCAGTACTTC. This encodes CASNGLASYEQYF.

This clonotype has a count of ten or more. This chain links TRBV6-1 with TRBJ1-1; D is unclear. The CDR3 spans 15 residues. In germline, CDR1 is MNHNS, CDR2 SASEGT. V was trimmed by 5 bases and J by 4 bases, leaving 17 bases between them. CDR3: CASSTQQNWGTEAFF. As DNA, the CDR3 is TGTGCCAGCAGTACCCAGCAGAATTGGGGCACTGAAGCTTTCTTT.

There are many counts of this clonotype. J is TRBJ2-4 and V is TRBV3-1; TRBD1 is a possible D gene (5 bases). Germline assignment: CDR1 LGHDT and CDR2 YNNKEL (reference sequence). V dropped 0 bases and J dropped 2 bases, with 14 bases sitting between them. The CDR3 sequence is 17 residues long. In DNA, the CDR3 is TGTGCCAGCAGCCAAGAAGCAGGGCTGGGGTCCAAAAACATTCAGTACTTC. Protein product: CASSQEAGLGSKNIQYF.

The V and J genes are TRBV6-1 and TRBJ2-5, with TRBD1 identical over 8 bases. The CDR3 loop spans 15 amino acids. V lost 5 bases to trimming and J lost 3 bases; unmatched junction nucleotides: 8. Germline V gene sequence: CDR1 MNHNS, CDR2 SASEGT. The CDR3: CASSSQGAGEETQYF. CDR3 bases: TGTGCCAGCAGTTCCCAGGGGGCAGGGGAAGAGACCCAGTACTTC.

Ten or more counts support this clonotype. CDR3 amino acids: CASSLAKETQYF. CDR3 bases: TGTGCCAGCAGCTTAGCGAAAGAGACCCAGTACTTC. V and J are TRBV7-6 and TRBJ2-5, with D unresolved. The CDR3 is made up of 12 amino acids. The germline V gene encodes CDR1 SGHVS and CDR2 FNYEAQ. Trimming cost V 0 bases and J 3 bases, with 2 bases left between them.

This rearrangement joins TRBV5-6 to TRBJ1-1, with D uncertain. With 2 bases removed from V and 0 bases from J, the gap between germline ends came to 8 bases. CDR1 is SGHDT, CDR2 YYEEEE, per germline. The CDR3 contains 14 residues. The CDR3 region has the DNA TGTGCCAGCAGCTTCCTAGCGATGAACACTGAAGCTTTCTTT. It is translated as CASSFLAMNTEAFF.

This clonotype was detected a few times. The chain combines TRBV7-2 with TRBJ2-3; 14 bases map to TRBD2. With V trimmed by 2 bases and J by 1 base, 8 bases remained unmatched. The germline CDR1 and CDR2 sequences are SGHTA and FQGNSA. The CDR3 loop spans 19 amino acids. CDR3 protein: CASSLLRLAGGQGTDTQYF. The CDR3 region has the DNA TGTGCCAGCAGCTTACTAAGACTAGCGGGGGGGCAGGGCACAGATACGCAGTATTTT.

The CDR3 is CASSILAGGADTQYF. CDR3 sequence (DNA): TGTGCCAGCAGCATACTAGCGGGGGGCGCAGATACGCAGTATTTT. The gene calls are TRBV11-2 and TRBJ2-3; 12 nucleotides align to TRBD2. V dropped 5 bases and J dropped 4; count of bases not matched to a gene: 4. The germline gives CDR1 SGHAT, CDR2 FQNNGV. This CDR3 comprises 15 residues.

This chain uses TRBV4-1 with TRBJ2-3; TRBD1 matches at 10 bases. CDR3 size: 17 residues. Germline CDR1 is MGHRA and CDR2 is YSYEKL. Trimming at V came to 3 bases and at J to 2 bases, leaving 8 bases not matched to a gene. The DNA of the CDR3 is TGCGCCAGCAGCCAGGACCCCGGGACAGGGGCCACAGATACGCAGTATTTT. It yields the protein CASSQDPGTGATDTQYF.

CDR3 sequence (DNA): TGTGCCAGCAGCCTCAACAGGGCCCTTGGGAACACTGAAGCTTTCTTT. Translation gives CASSLNRALGNTEAFF. V and J are TRBV7-3 and TRBJ1-1, with a tentative D call TRBD1 (6 bases). V gave up 5 bases and J gave up 1 base, with 17 bases separating them. Germline V CDR1 and CDR2: SGHTA, FQGTGA. The CDR3 has 16 residues.

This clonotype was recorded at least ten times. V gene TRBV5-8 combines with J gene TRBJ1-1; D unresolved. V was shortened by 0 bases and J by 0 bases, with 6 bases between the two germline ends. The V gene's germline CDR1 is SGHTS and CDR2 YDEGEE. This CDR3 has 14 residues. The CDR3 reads CASSLVELNTEAFF. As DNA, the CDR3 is TGTGCCAGCAGCTTGGTAGAACTGAACACTGAAGCTTTCTTT. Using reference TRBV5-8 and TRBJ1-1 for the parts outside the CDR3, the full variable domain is EAGVTQSPTHLIKTRGQQATLRCSPISGHTSVYWYQQALGLGLQFLLWYDEGEERNRGNFPPRFSGRQFPNYSSELNVNALELEDSALYLCASSLVELNTEAFFGQGTRLTVV.

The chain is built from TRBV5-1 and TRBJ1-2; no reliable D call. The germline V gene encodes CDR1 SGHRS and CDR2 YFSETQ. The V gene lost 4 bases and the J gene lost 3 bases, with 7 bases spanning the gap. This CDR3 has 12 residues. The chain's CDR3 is CASSGSYYGYTF. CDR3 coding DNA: TGCGCCAGCAGCGGGAGTTACTATGGCTACACCTTC.

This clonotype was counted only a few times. The CDR3 protein is CATSDSGGGQETQYF. In DNA, the CDR3 is TGTGCCACCAGTGATTCTGGGGGAGGGCAAGAGACCCAGTACTTC. The chain couples TRBV24-1 to TRBJ2-5; 7 nucleotides agree with TRBD2. V lost 2 bases to trimming and J lost 2 bases; unmatched junction nucleotides: 4. CDR1 KGHDR and CDR2 SFDVKD come from the germline V gene. This CDR3 spans 15 amino acids.

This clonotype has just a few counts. This CDR3 reads CASSVDQGSGNEQFF. The CDR3 nucleotides are TGTGCCAGCAGTGTGGACCAGGGCTCGGGCAATGAGCAGTTCTTC. The chain couples TRBV6-4 to TRBJ2-1; the D gene is possibly TRBD1 (5 bases). This CDR3 spans 15 amino acids. Germline loops: CDR1 MRHNA, CDR2 SNTAGT. V was shortened by 4 bases and J by 6 bases, with 16 bases between the two germline ends.

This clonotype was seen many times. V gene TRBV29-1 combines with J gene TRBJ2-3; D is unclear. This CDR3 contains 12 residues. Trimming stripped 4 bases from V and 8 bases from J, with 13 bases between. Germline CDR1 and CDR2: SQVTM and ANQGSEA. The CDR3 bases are TGCAGCGTTGGGGCTGCTATGGGTACGCAGTATTTT. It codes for CSVGAAMGTQYF.